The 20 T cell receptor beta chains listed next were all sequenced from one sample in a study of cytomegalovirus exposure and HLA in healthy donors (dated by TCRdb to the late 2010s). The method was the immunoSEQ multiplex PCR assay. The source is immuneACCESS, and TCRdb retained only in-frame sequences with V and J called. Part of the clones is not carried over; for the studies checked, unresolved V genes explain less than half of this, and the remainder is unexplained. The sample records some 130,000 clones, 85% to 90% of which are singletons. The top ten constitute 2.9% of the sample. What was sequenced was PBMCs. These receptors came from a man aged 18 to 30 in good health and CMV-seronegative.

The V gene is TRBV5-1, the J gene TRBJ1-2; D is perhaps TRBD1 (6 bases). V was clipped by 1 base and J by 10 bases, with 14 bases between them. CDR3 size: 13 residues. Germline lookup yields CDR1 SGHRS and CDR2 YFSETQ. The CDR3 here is CASSLRDGQPYTF. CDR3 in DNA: TGCGCCAGCAGCTTGCGTGACGGACAGCCCTACACCTTC.

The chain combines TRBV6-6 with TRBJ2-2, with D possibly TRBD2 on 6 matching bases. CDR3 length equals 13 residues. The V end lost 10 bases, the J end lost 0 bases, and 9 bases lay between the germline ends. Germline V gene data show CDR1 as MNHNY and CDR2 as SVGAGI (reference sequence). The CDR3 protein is CAIGGANTGELFF. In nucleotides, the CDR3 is TGTGCCATCGGGGGTGCGAACACCGGGGAGCTGTTTTTT.

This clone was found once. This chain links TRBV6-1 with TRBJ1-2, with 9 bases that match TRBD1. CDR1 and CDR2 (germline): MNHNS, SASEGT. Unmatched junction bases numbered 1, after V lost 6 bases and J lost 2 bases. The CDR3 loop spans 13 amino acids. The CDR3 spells CASSDRGNYGYTF. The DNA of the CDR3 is TGTGCCAGCAGCGACAGGGGGAACTATGGCTACACCTTC.

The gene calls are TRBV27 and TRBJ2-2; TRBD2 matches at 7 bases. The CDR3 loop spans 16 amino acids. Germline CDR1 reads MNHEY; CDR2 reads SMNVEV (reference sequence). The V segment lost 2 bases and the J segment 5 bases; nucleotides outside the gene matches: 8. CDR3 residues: CASSLGAGVGTGELFF. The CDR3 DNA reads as TGTGCCAGCAGTTTAGGCGCGGGAGTTGGGACCGGGGAGCTGTTTTTT.

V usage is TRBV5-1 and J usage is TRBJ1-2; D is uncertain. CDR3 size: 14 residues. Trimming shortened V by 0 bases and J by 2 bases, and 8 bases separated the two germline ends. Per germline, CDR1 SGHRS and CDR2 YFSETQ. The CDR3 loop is CASSLVSGNYGYTF. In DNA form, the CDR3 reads TGCGCCAGCAGCTTGGTTTCGGGGAACTATGGCTACACCTTC. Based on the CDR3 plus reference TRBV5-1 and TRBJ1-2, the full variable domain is KAGVTQTPRYLIKTRGQQVTLSCSPISGHRSVSWYQQTPGQGLQFLFEYFSETQRNKGNFPGRFSGRQFSNSRSEMNVSTLELGDSALYLCASSLVSGNYGYTFGSGTRLTVV.

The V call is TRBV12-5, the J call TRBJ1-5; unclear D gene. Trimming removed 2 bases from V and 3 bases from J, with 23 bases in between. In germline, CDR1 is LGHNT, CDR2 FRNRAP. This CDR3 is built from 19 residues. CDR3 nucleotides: TGTGCTAGTGGTTTGTCCCCCCTTCGGGAGAATCTGACCAATCAGCCCCAGCATTTT. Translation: CASGLSPLRENLTNQPQHF.

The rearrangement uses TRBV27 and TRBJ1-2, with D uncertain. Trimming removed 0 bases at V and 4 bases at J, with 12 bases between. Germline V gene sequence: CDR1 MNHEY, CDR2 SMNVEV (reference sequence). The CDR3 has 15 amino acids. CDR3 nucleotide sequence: TGTGCCAGCAGTTTATCGCACACGTTAACCTATGGCTACACCTTC. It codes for CASSLSHTLTYGYTF.

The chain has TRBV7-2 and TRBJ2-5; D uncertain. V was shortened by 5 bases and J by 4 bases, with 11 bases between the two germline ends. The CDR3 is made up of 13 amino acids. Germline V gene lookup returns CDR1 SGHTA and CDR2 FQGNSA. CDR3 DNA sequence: TGTGCCAGCAGCCTCTCCGCAGGAGAGACCCAGTACTTC. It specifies CASSLSAGETQYF.

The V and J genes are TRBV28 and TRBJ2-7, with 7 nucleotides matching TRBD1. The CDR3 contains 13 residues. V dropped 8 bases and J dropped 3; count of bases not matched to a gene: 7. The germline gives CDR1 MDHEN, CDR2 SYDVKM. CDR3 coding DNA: TGTGCCAGCCAATACAGGGGTTACTACGAGCAGTACTTC. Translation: CASQYRGYYEQYF.

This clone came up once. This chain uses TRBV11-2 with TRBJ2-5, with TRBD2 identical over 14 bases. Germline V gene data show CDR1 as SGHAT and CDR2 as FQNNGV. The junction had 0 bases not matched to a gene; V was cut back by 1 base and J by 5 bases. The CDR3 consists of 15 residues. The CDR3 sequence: CASSLGLAGGETQYF. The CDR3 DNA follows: TGTGCCAGCAGCTTAGGACTAGCGGGAGGGGAGACCCAGTACTTC.

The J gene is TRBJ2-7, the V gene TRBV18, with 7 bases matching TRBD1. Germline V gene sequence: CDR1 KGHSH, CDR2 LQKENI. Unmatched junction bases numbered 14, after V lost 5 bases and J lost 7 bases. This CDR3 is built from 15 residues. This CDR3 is CASSAYRGPTGEQYF. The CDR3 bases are TGTGCCAGCTCAGCATACAGGGGCCCCACGGGGGAGCAGTACTTC.

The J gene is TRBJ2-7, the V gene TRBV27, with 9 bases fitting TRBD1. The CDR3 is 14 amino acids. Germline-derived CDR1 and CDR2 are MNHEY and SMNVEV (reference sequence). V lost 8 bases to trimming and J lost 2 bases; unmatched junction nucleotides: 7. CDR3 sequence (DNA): TGTGCCAGCCGATACAGGGGGCTAACCTACGAGCAGTACTTC. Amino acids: CASRYRGLTYEQYF.

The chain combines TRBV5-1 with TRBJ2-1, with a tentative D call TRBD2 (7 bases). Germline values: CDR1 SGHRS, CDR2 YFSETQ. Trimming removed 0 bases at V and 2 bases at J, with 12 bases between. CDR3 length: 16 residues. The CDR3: CASSLEGGSTYNEQFF. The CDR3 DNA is TGCGCCAGCAGCTTGGAGGGGGGGTCTACCTACAATGAGCAGTTCTTC.

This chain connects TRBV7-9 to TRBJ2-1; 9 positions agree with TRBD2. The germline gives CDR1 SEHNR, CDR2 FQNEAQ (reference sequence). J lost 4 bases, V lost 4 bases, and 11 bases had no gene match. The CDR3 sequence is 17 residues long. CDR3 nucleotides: TGTGCCAGCAGCTATATAGCGGGAGAGGGAGGGTACAATGAGCAGTTCTTC. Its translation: CASSYIAGEGGYNEQFF.

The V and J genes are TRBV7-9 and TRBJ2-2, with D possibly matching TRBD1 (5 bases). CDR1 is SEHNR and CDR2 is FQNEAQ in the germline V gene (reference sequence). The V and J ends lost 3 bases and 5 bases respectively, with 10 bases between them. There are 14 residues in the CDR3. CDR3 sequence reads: CASSFDSQTGELFF. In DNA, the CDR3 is TGTGCCAGCAGCTTTGACAGTCAAACCGGGGAGCTGTTTTTT.

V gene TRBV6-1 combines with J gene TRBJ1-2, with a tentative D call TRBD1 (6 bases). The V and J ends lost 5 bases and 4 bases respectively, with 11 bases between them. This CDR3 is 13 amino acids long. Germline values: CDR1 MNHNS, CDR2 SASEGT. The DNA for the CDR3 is TGTGCCAGCAGTAGGGGGGGGCCCTATGGCTACACCTTC. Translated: CASSRGGPYGYTF.

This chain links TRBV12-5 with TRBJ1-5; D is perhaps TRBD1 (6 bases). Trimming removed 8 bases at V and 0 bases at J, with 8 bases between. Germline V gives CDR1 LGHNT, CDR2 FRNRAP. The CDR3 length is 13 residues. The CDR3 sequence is CASNRDSNQPQHF. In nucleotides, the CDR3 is TGTGCTAGTAACAGGGATAGCAATCAGCCCCAGCATTTT.

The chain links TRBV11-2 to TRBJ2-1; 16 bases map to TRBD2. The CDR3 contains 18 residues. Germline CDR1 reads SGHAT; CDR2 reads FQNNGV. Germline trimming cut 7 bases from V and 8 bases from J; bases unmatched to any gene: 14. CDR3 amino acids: CASNKIGTSGRAGYEQFF. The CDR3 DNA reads TGTGCCAGCAACAAAATCGGGACTAGCGGGAGGGCCGGCTATGAGCAGTTCTTC.

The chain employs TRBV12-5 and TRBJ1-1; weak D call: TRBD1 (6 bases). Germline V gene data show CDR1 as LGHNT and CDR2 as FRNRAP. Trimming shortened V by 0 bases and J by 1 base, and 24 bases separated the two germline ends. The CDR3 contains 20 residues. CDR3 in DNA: TGTGCTAGTGGTTTGGTCCCATTCGGGAATCGGGGGGCCTCGAACACTGAAGCTTTCTTT. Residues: CASGLVPFGNRGASNTEAFF.

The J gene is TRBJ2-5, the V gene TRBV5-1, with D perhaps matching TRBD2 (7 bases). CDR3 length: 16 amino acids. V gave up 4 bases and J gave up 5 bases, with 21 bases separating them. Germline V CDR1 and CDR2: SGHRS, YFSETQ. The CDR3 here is CASSPSDRPREETQYF. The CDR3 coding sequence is TGCGCCAGCAGCCCCTCGGACAGACCGCGGGAGGAGACCCAGTACTTC.